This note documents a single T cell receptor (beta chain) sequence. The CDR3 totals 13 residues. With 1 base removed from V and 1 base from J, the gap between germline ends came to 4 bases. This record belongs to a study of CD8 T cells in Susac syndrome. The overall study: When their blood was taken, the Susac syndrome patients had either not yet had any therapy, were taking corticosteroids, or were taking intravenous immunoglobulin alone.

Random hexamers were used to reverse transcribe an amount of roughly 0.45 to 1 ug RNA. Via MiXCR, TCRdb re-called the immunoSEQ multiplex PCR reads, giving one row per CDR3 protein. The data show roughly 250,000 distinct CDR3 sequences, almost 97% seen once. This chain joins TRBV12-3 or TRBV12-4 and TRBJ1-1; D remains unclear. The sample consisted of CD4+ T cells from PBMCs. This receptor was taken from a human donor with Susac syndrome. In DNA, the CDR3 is TGTGCCAGCAGTTTAGTTGAGAACACTGAAGCTTTCTTT. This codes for CASSLVENTEAFF.